What follows describes a single T cell receptor beta chain. Its antigen remains undetermined. No much larger clonotype is one base removed from it; base qualities were not supplied. This record comes from a study of T-cell reconstitution after alpha-beta-depleted transplantation in children listed by TCRdb under 2016. Regarding the research as a whole: T-cell immune reconstitution after TCRalphabeta/CD19-depleted allogeneic hematopoietic cell transplantation in children was quantitatively tracked in the study by means of TCR repertoire profiling.

Via the germline V gene, CDR1 is SGDLS and CDR2 YYNGEE. At the junction V is shortened by 4 bases and J by 9 bases, with 11 bases in between. The CDR3 covers 12 residues, taking in both the cysteine and the phenylalanine. CDR3 DNA is the only sequence kept; it has 36 bases, read in frame from the first base. Libraries came from PCR. Sequencing was carried out with an Illumina HiSeq 2500. Molecular barcoding was employed in the preparation of TCR libraries, with unique molecular identifiers being used to normalize TCRbeta repertoire quantification. TCRdb cleaned the public reads at Q25 with fastp, built clones with MiXCR and kept in-frame beta chains. All rows with the same CDR3 protein become a single entry with the most common DNA and genes. Across this sample there are some 500,000 distinct CDR3 sequences, with approximately 16% seen only once. In total, the top ten clones hold more than 2.5% of the sample.

This TCR was recovered from a human donor who donated a stem cell graft to a child with acute lymphoblastic leukemia. Here the sequenced sample was PBMCs from the stem cell graft donor, taken from the stem cell graft. The rearrangement joined TRBV9 to TRBJ2-1, with TRBD1 as a weak D call on 6 bases. The CDR3 sequence is CASSSGQTEQFF. The DNA is as follows: TGTGCCAGCAGCTCTGGACAGACTGAGCAGTTCTTC. Supplemented by the reference TRBV9 and TRBJ2-1 proteins around the CDR3, the complete variable domain is DSGVTQTPKHLITATGQRVTLRCSPRSGDLSVYWYQQSLDQGLQFLIQYYNGEERAKGNILERFSAQQFPDLHSELNLSSLELGDSALYFCASSSGQTEQFFGPGTRLTVL.